This T cell receptor beta chain is from a study of blood T cells in healthy people across ages. PCR was performed a second time for roughly 7 to 12 cycles using a sample-barcoded 5' primer and a J-beta primer mix. Each CDR3 protein gets one entry after TCRdb re-called the 5' RACE reads with MiXCR. The repertoire holds approximately 690,000 distinct CDR3 sequences, with approximately 40% as singletons. Sequences were obtained from blood. This TCR was recovered from a man aged 80 or over in good health.

The chain's CDR3 is CASSLSSRDSPLHF. Here the CDR3 DNA reads TGTGCCAGCAGTTTATCGAGTAGGGATTCACCCCTCCACTTT. The chain couples TRBV12-3 or TRBV12-4 to TRBJ1-6; D gene ambiguous. The V end was cut by 2 bases, the J end by 8 bases, with 10 bases between. There are 14 residues in the CDR3.